Shown below are 7 T cell receptor beta chains from a single sample sequenced in a study of blood T cell repertoires in COVID-19. TCRdb's copy holds only in-frame clones and misses some; the assay was immunoSEQ multiplex PCR. This table has tens of thousands of clones, about four fifths appearing once. Source material: peripheral blood. All receptors come from a woman aged 80 or over with active or convalescent COVID-19.

This clone was detected once. This chain connects TRBV4-3 to TRBJ2-3; D not certain. This CDR3 region has 14 residues. Germline CDR1 LGHNA, CDR2 YSLEER. Between the trimmed V and J ends, which lost 5 bases and 2 bases, there was a span of 11 bases. CDR3 region: CASSSGHHTDTQYF. DNA of the CDR3: TGCGCCAGCAGCTCTGGCCATCACACAGATACGCAGTATTTT.

The V call is TRBV6-5, the J call TRBJ2-7, with D possibly TRBD1 on 6 matching bases. Germline loops: CDR1 MNHEY, CDR2 SVGAGI. This CDR3 contains 14 residues. Deletions cut 6 bases from V and 4 bases from J, with 16 bases between. The CDR3 region is CASRDRDNLYEQYF. In DNA, the CDR3 is TGTGCCAGCAGAGACCGGGACAACCTATACGAGCAGTACTTC.

A few counts support this clone. V gene TRBV6-2 or TRBV6-3 combines with J gene TRBJ2-3; 13 bases agree with TRBD2. Germline V gene lookup returns CDR1 MNHEY and CDR2 SVGEGT. This CDR3 is 19 amino acids long. J lost 0 bases, V lost 4 bases, and 10 bases had no gene match. CDR3 protein: CASSLIPGLAGPSTDTQYF. The CDR3 coding sequence is TGTGCCAGCAGTTTAATACCGGGACTAGCGGGGCCCAGCACAGATACGCAGTATTTT.

The sample holds a few counts of this clone. V is TRBV6-6 and J is TRBJ1-3; no clear D gene. CDR3 length equals 13 residues. From germline, CDR1 is MNHNY and CDR2 SVGAGI (reference sequence). Trimming took 6 bases from V and 6 from J, leaving 12 bases between them. The CDR3 DNA sequence: TGTGCCAGCAGGGCCCGCACCCTAAACACCATATATTTT. Translation gives CASRARTLNTIYF.

A word on this clone: One end of the junction is discordant with germline, which a read error may explain. This chain connects TRBV11-2 to TRBJ2-1; weak D call: TRBD1 (7 bases). CDR3 size: 15 residues. Germline V gene lookup returns CDR1 SGHAT and CDR2 FQNNGV. CDR3 nucleotide sequence: TGTGCCAGCAGAAAGCTCGGACAGGACTACGATGAGCAGTTCTTC. Its protein is CASRKLGQDYDEQFF.

J is TRBJ1-1 and V is TRBV3-1 (or the pseudogene TRBV3-2); maybe TRBD1 (6 bases). This CDR3 is 13 amino acids long. V lost 5 bases, J lost 3 bases, and 10 bases lay in between. Germline assignment: CDR1 LGHDT and CDR2 YNNKEL (reference sequence). The CDR3 DNA sequence: TGTGCCAGCAGCATACAGGGTCACACTGAAGCTTTCTTT. It specifies CASSIQGHTEAFF.

This sequence joins TRBV6-2 or TRBV6-3 and TRBJ2-7, with 7 nucleotides matching TRBD2. The V and J ends lost 1 base and 4 bases, in that order; junction bases with no gene match: 7. CDR3 size: 15 residues. CDR1 is MNHEY and CDR2 is SVGEGT in the germline V gene. CDR3: CASSYYGGTKYEQYF. The CDR3, as DNA: TGTGCCAGCAGTTACTATGGAGGGACTAAATACGAGCAGTACTTC.